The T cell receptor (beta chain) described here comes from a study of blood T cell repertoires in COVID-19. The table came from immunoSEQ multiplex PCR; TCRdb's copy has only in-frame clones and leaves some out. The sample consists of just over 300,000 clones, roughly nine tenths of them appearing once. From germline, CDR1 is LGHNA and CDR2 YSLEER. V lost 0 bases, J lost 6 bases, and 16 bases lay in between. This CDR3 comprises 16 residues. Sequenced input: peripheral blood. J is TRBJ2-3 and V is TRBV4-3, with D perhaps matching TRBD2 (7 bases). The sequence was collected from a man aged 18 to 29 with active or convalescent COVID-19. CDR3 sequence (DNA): TGCGCCAGCAGCCAAGAAGGGCGCGGGGGCAGGGATACGCAGTATTTT. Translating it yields CASSQEGRGGRDTQYF.